These 11 T cell receptor beta chains were sequenced from one sample in a study of response to subunit inactivated influenza vaccine. A single record per CDR3 protein comes from TCRdb applying MiXCR to the RT-PCR reads. The repertoire holds about 570,000 distinct CDR3 sequences, about 10% seen once, with 11% in the top ten. This sample was shared with a second study, whose subject was T cells expressing NK-cell markers. That paper notes: A 5'RACE template switching approach incorporating UMIs was used to make TCR beta cDNA.

This specimen was PBMCs from blood, taken on the day of vaccination. The origin of the receptors is a man between 50 and 59 years old who received an inactivated influenza vaccine.

The chain couples TRBV12-3 or TRBV12-4 to TRBJ2-3; TRBD2 might be the D (5 bases). The CDR3 runs 16 residues. V was cut by 6 bases and J by 2 bases, with 18 bases left in between. CDR3 in amino acids: CASSLHRGSSTDTQYF. The CDR3, as DNA: TGTGCCAGCAGCCTACATCGTGGGAGTTCCACAGATACGCAGTATTTT.

This clonotype was counted between two and nine times. V and J are TRBV20-1 and TRBJ2-5, with TRBD1 as a possible D gene (6 bases). The CDR3 length is 15 residues. V was cut by 6 bases and J by 5 bases, with 22 bases left in between. Germline assignment: CDR1 DFQATT and CDR2 SNEGSKA (reference sequence). CDR3 region: CSAGVFDRLGETQYF. Written as DNA, the CDR3 is TGCAGTGCAGGAGTTTTCGACAGGTTGGGGGAGACCCAGTACTTC.

This clonotype came up many times. The gene calls are TRBV2 and TRBJ2-7; no clear D gene. This CDR3 is built from 10 residues. CDR1 and CDR2 (germline): SNHLY, FYNNEI. V dropped 6 bases and J dropped 3 bases, with 3 bases sitting between them. CDR3 bases: TGTGCCAGCAGGAGCTACGAGCAGTACTTC. Protein sequence: CASRSYEQYF.

The chain joins TRBV6-5 to TRBJ1-2, with 8 bases lining up with TRBD1. Germline CDR1 MNHEY, CDR2 SVGAGI. The CDR3 sequence is 14 residues long. V was pared by 1 base and J by 8 bases, with 6 bases of the junction left unmatched. CDR3 amino acids: CASSYFPGTGGYTF. Here the CDR3 DNA reads TGTGCCAGCAGTTACTTCCCCGGGACAGGCGGCTACACCTTC.

This clonotype was counted at least ten times. V and J are TRBV28 and TRBJ2-7; D perhaps matches TRBD2 (5 bases). V gave up 4 bases and J gave up 0 bases, with 13 bases separating them. There are 15 residues in the CDR3. The germline V gene encodes CDR1 MDHEN and CDR2 SYDVKM. The CDR3 region has the DNA TGTGCCAGCAGTTCCGCTGAGAGCGGCTCCTACGAGCAGTACTTC. This codes for CASSSAESGSYEQYF.

V usage is TRBV6-1 and J usage is TRBJ1-3, with 7 bases identical to TRBD1. Unmatched junction bases numbered 16, after V lost 5 bases and J lost 0 bases. Germline assignment: CDR1 MNHNS and CDR2 SASEGT. The CDR3 length is 19 residues. The CDR3 protein is CASSTRPGTDSFSGNTIYF. CDR3 coding DNA: TGTGCCAGCAGTACCCGGCCGGGGACAGATTCATTCTCTGGAAACACCATATATTTT.

This clonotype was observed a few times. The genes are TRBV5-1 and TRBJ2-1; 9 bases map to TRBD1. Germline values: CDR1 SGHRS, CDR2 YFSETQ. Trimming cost V 4 bases and J 8 bases; bases outside gene matches: 13. The CDR3 length is 16 residues. CDR3 protein: CASSPELDRGSDEQFF. In nucleotides, the CDR3 is TGCGCCAGCAGCCCTGAATTGGACAGGGGATCTGATGAGCAGTTCTTC. Based on the CDR3 plus reference TRBV5-1 and TRBJ2-1, the full variable domain is KAGVTQTPRYLIKTRGQQVTLSCSPISGHRSVSWYQQTPGQGLQFLFEYFSETQRNKGNFPGRFSGRQFSNSRSEMNVSTLELGDSALYLCASSPELDRGSDEQFFGPGTRLTVL.

The rearrangement uses TRBV25-1 and TRBJ2-1, with 10 bases that match TRBD2. CDR3 length: 16 amino acids. CDR1 MGHDK and CDR2 SYGVNS come from the germline V gene. V trimming: 4 bases; J trimming: 6 bases; junction bases outside the gene matches: 9. Here the CDR3 reads CASSGRSGRASNEQFF. The CDR3 coding sequence is TGTGCCAGCAGTGGCCGGAGCGGGAGGGCCTCCAATGAGCAGTTCTTC.

The chain has TRBV15 and TRBJ2-1, with TRBD1 identical over 9 bases. After removal of 1 base from V and 10 bases from J, the junction contained 11 bases not matched to a gene. From germline, CDR1 is LNHNV and CDR2 YYDKDF (reference sequence). This CDR3 has 16 amino acids. For the CDR3, the DNA is TGTGCCACCAGCAGAGTGGGGCGGACAGGGGTTGGGGAGCAGTTCTTC. Its translation is CATSRVGRTGVGEQFF.

This clonotype turned up a few times. The chain uses TRBV7-9 and TRBJ2-1, with 7 nucleotides matching TRBD1. The germline gives CDR1 SEHNR, CDR2 FQNEAQ (reference sequence). V was clipped by 2 bases and J by 8 bases; unmatched bases: 9. This CDR3 spans 15 amino acids. The CDR3, as DNA: TGTGCCAGCAGCTTATCGCGGACAGGCGTCGATGAGCAGTTCTTC. This codes for CASSLSRTGVDEQFF.

This chain joins TRBV2 and TRBJ2-1, with D uncertain. The V gene lost 2 bases and the J gene lost 8 bases, with 10 bases spanning the gap. The CDR3 spans 13 residues. Per the germline V gene, CDR1 is SNHLY and CDR2 is FYNNEI. The DNA for the CDR3 is TGTGCCAGCAGTGAATCGGGTATTCATGAGCAGTTCTTC. The encoded protein is CASSESGIHEQFF.